Listed here is a single T cell receptor (beta chain). This clonotype was observed a handful of times. Its antigen specificity is not known. One base away there is no much larger clone; base qualities are not given. For sequencing, an Illumina NovaSeq 6000 was employed. TCR cDNA was synthesized by 5'RACE template switching, through which a universal primer site and unique molecular identifiers were introduced. cDNA synthesis was primed from both the TCR alpha and TCR beta constant segments. Library amplification involved two PCR steps, and the second step added sample barcodes and sequencing adapters. Sequencing of the libraries was done on either Illumina HiSeq 2500 (2x100 bp) or NovaSeq (2x150 bp). As for the original processing: Demultiplexing of reads and collapsing into UMI consensus sequences were performed with MIGEC, and V(D)J alignment was carried out with MiXCR. Using edgeR on replicate PBMC samples, clonotypes were called vaccine-responding if FDR was below 0.01 and the log2 fold change was above 5 up to day 15. Each bulk clonotype received a CD4 or CD8 identity based on whether the sequenced CD4 or CD8 repertoire contained that clonotype at higher abundance. TCRdb reran the public reads through fastp at Q25 and MiXCR, keeping productive beta chains. A single entry per CDR3 protein holds the most common genes and DNA from its merged rows. These V and J calls originate from TCRdb's pipeline instead of the authors' own analysis. The sample has 300,000 to 350,000 distinct CDR3 sequences on record, approximately 4% of them singletons. The ten largest clones add up to 19% of the sample.

From cysteine to phenylalanine, the CDR3 is 12 amino acids long. Left in the record is the CDR3 DNA by itself, 36 bases read in frame from the first base. The germline V gene encodes CDR1 SGHTA and CDR2 FQGNSA. V and J lose 3 bases and 10 bases, and a span of 12 bases separates them. The data were obtained in a study of T cells after yellow fever vaccination (dated by TCRdb to about 2019). Background for the entire study: The SMART-Seq v4 Ultra Low Input RNA kit was used to prepare libraries from fractions with low cell numbers. To track T-cell clones before and after primary and booster YFV17D yellow fever vaccination, bulk TCR alpha and beta repertoires were sequenced longitudinally. The cohort comprised two healthy male donors, one aged 18 to 30 and one aged 30 to 40 years. Blood samples were taken at several timepoints before and after primary and secondary immunization, and bulk PBMC replicates and cell subsets were isolated.

The treatment or condition label of this sample denotes: live attenuated yellow fever vaccine strain. At each blood-draw timepoint, two biological replicates of bulk PBMCs were obtained. PBMCs were isolated from peripheral blood using a standard Ficoll-Paque protocol. TriZol was used to extract RNA from bulk PBMCs, from CD4 and CD8 fractions, and from dextramer-positive and dextramer-negative fractions. What the authors observed across the whole study: Compared with the primary T-cell response, the secondary T-cell response was faster but weaker, reaching its peak on day 5 rather than on day 15. FACS-sorted repertoires could contain abundant contaminating clonotypes from the bulk population, so computational filtering was required. Most clones expanded after primary vaccination (almost 97% of CD4 and around nine tenths of CD8) were re-detected after the booster, suggesting that broad memory maintenance occurred. Only a couple of donors were included in the study, so the extent to which the findings can be generalized is limited. A small share of clonotypes was detected in both CD4 and CD8 compartments, with the overlap likely arising from convergent recombination.

The input for sequencing was PBMCs, taken 15 days after the yellow fever booster vaccination. Recombination linked TRBV7-2 to TRBJ1-2, with no confidently assigned D gene. The receptor comes from a young man who received the YFV17D yellow fever vaccine. The CDR3 reads CASSFWRDTYTF. The nucleotide sequence is TGTGCCAGCAGCTTCTGGAGGGATACCTACACCTTC.